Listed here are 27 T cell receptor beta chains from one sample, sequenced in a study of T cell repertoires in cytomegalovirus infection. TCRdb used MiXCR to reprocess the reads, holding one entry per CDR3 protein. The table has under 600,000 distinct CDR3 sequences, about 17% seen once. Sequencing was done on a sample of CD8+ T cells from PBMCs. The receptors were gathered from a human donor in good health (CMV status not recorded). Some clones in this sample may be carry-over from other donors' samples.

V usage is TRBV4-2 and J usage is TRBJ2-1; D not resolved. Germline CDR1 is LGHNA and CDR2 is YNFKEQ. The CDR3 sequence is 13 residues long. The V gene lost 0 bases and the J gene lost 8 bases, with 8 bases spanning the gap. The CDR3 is CASSQDPRYEQFF. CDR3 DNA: TGTGCCAGCAGCCAAGATCCACGTTATGAGCAGTTCTTC.

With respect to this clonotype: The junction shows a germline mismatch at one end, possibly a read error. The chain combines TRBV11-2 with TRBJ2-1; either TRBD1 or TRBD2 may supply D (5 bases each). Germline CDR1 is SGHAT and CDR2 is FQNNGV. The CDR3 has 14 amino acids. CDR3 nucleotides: TGTGCCAGCAGCATAGACCGGGACCTTCGGGAGCAGTTCTTC. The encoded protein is CASSIDRDLREQFF.

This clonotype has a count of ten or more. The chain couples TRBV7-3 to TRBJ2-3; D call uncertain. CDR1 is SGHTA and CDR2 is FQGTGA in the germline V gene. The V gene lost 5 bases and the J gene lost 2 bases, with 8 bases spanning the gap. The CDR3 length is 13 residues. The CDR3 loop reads CASSPNPTDTQYF. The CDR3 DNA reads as TGTGCCAGCAGCCCGAACCCCACAGATACGCAGTATTTT.

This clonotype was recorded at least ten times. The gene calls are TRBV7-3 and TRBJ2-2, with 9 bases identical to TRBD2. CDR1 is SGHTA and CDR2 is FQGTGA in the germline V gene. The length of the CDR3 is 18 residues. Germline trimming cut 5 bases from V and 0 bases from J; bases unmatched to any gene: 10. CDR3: CASSITGGREANTGELFF. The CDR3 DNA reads TGTGCCAGCAGCATTACTGGCGGGAGGGAAGCGAACACCGGGGAGCTGTTTTTT.

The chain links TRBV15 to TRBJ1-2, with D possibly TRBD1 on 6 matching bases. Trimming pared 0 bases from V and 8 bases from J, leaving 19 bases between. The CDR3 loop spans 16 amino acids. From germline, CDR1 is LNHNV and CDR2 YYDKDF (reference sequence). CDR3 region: CATSRDQLGGRSGYTF. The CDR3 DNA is TGTGCCACCAGCAGAGATCAATTAGGGGGGCGTTCGGGCTACACCTTC.

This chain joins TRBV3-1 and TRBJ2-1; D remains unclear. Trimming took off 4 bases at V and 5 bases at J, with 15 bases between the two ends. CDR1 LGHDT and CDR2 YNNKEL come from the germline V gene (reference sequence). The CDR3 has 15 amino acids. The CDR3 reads CASSPLGSSHNEQFF. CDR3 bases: TGTGCCAGCAGCCCGCTGGGTTCGTCTCACAATGAGCAGTTCTTC.

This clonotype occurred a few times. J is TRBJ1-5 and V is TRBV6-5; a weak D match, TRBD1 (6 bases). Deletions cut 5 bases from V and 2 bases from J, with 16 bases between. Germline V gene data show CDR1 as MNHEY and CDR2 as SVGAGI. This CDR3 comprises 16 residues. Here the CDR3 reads CASSRGAGDGNQPQHF. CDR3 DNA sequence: TGTGCCAGCAGTCGGGGGGCAGGGGATGGCAATCAGCCCCAGCATTTT.

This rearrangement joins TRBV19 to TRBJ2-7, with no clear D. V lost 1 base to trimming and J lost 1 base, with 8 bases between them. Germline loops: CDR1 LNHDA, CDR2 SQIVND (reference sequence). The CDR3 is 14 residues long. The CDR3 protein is CASSIGHRSYEQYF. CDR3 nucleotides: TGTGCCAGTAGTATAGGACACCGGTCCTACGAGCAGTACTTC. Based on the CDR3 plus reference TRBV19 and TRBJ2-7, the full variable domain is DGGITQSPKYLFRKEGQNVTLSCEQNLNHDAMYWYRQDPGQGLRLIYYSQIVNDFQKGDIAEGYSVSREKKESFPLTVTSAQKNPTAFYLCASSIGHRSYEQYFGPGTRLTVT.

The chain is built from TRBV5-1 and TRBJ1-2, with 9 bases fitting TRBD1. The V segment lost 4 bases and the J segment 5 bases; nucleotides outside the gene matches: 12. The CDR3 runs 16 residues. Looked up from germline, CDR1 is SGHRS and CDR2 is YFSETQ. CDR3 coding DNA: TGCGCCAGCAGCCTTCGGACAGGGGCAGATCGGTATGGCTACACCTTC. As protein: CASSLRTGADRYGYTF.

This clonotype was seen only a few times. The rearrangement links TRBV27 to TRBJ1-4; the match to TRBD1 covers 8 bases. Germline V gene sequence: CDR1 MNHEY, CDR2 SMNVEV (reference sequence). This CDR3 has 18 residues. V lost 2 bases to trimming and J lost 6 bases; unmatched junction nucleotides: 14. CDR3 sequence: CASSLRAPTGARDEKLFF. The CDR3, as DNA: TGTGCCAGCAGTTTAAGGGCACCGACAGGGGCGCGAGATGAAAAACTGTTTTTT.

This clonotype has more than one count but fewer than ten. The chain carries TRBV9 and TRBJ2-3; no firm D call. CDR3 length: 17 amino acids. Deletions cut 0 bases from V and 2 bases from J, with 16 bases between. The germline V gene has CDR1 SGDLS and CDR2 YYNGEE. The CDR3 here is CASSVEANLDFTDTQYF. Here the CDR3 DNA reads TGTGCCAGCAGCGTAGAAGCCAACTTAGATTTCACAGATACGCAGTATTTT.

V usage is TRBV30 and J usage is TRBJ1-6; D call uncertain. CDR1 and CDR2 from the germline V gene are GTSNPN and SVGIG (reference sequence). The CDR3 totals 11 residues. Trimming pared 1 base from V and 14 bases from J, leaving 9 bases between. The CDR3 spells CAWSGREALHF. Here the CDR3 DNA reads TGTGCCTGGAGTGGGCGGGAGGCCCTCCACTTT. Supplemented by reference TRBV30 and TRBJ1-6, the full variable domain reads SQTIHQWPATLVQPVGSPLSLECTVEGTSNPNLYWYRQAAGRGLQLLFYSVGIGQISSEVPQNLSASRPQDRQFILSSKKLLLSDSGFYLCAWSGREALHFGNGTRLTVT.

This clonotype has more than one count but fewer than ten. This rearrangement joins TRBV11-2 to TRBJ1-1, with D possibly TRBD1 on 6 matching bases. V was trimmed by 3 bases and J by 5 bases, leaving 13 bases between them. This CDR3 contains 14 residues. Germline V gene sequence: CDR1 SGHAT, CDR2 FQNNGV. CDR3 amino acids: CASSLSGAGTEAFF. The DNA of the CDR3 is TGTGCCAGCAGCTTGTCAGGGGCTGGGACTGAAGCTTTCTTT.

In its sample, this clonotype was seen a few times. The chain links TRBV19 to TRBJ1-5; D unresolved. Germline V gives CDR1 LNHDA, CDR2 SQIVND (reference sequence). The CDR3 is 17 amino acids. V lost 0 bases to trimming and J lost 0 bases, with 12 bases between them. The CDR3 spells CASSIEETVISNQPQHF. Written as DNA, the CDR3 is TGTGCCAGTAGTATAGAGGAGACGGTTATTAGCAATCAGCCCCAGCATTTT.

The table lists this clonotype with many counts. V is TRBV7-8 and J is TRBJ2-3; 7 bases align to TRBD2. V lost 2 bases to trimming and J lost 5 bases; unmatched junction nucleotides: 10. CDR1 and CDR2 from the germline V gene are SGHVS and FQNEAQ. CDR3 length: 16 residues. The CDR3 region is CASSLSAGEGGDTQYF. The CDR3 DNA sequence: TGTGCCAGCAGCTTATCGGCGGGAGAGGGCGGAGATACGCAGTATTTT.

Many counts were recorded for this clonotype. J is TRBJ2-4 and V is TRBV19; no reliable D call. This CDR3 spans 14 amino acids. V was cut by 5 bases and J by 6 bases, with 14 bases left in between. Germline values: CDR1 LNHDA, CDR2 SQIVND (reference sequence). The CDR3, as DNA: TGTGCCAGTAGTGGTCGGACGGAATTAAACATTCAGTACTTC. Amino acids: CASSGRTELNIQYF.

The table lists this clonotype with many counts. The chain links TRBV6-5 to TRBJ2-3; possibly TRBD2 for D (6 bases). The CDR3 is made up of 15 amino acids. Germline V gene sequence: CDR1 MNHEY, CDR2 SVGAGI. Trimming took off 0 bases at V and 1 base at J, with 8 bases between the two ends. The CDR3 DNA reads TGTGCCAGCAGTTACTCTAGCGGACGCACAGATACGCAGTATTTT. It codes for CASSYSSGRTDTQYF.

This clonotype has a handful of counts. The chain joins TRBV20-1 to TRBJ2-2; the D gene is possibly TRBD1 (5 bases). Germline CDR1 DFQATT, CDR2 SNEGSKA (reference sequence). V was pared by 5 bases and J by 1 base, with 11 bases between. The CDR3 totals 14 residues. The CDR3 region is CSADDRQNTGELFF. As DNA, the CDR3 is TGCAGTGCTGACGACAGACAGAACACCGGGGAGCTGTTTTTT.

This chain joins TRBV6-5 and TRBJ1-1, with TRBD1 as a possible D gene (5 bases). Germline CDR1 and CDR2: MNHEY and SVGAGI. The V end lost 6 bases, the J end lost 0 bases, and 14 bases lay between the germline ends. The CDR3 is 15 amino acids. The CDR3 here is CASRTEDAMNTEAFF. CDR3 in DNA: TGTGCCAGCAGGACAGAAGACGCCATGAACACTGAAGCTTTCTTT.

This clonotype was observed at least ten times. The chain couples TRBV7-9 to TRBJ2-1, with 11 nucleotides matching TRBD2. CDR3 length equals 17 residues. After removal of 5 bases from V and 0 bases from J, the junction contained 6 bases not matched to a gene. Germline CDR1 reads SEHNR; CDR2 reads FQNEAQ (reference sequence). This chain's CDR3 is CASSQWTSGPSYNEQFF. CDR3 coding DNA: TGTGCCAGCAGCCAATGGACTAGCGGGCCCTCCTACAATGAGCAGTTCTTC.

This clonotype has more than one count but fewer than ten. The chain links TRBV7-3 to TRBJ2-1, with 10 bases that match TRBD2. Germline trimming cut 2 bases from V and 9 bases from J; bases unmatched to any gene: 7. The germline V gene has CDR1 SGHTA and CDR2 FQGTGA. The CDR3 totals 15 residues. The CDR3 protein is CASSLEGLADGEQFF. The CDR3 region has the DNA TGTGCCAGCAGCTTAGAAGGACTAGCGGACGGTGAGCAGTTCTTC.

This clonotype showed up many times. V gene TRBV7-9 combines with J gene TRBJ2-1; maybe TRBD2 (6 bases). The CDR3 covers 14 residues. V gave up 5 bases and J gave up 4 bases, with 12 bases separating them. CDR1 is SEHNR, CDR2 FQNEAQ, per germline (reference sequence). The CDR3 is CASSTTGTYNEQFF. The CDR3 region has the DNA TGTGCCAGCAGCACTACCGGGACTTACAATGAGCAGTTCTTC.

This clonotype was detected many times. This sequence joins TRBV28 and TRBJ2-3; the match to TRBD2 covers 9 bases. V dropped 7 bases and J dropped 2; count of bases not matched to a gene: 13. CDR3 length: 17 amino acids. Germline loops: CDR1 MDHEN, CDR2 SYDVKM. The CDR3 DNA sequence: TGTGCCAGCATAAGGGTAGGAGCGGGGGGACCCACAGATACGCAGTATTTT. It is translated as CASIRVGAGGPTDTQYF.

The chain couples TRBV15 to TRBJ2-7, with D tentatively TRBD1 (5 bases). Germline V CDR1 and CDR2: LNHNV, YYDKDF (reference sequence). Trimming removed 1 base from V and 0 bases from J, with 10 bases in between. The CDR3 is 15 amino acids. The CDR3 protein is CATSRGPGYSYEQYF. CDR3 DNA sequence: TGTGCCACCAGCAGAGGACCAGGGTACTCCTACGAGCAGTACTTC.

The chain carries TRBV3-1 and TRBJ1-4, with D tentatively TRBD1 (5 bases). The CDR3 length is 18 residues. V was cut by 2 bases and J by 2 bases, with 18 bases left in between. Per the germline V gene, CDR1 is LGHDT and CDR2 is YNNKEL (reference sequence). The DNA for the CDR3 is TGTGCCAGCAGCCAACAAGTGCGGGTCCGGGACACTAATGAAAAACTGTTTTTT. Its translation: CASSQQVRVRDTNEKLFF.

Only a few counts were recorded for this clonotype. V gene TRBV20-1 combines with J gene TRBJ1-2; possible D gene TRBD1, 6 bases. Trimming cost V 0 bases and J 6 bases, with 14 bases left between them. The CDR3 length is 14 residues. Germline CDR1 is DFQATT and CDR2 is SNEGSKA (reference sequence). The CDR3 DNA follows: TGCAGTGCTAGAGAAGGGGGGAGGATGGATGGCTACACCTTC. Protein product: CSAREGGRMDGYTF.

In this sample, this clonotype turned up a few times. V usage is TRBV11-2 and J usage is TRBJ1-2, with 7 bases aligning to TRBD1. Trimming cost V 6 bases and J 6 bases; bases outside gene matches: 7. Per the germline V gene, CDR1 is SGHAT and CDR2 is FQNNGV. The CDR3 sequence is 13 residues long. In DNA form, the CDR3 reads TGTGCCAGCAGTTCCGACAGGGTAAATGGCTACACCTTC. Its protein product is CASSSDRVNGYTF.